Below, 23 T cell receptor beta chains from the same sample are listed, as sequenced in a study of blood T cell repertoires in COVID-19. Generated by immunoSEQ multiplex PCR, the TCRdb table keeps only in-frame clones and is missing some. The table has hundreds of thousands of clones, approximately 91% seen once. Sequenced: peripheral blood. The receptors come from a man between 60 and 70 years old who had recovered from COVID-19.

The J gene is TRBJ2-7, the V gene TRBV27; D gene unclear. V was pared by 0 bases and J by 0 bases, with 6 bases between. Germline assignment: CDR1 MNHEY and CDR2 SMNVEV (reference sequence). The CDR3 is 14 residues long. CDR3 in DNA: TGTGCCAGCAGTTTATCCTTTAGCTCCTACGAGCAGTACTTC. Amino acid sequence: CASSLSFSSYEQYF.

This clone appeared a single time. The chain is built from TRBV6-2 or TRBV6-3 and TRBJ1-5; a weak D match, TRBD1 (6 bases). The CDR3 totals 17 residues. Looked up from germline, CDR1 is MNHEY and CDR2 is SVGEGT. Trimming left V 0 bases short and J 2 bases short, with 14 bases between. The CDR3 bases are TGTGCCAGCAGTTACTCGAGAGGATCAGGGGGCAATCAGCCCCAGCATTTT. This gives the protein CASSYSRGSGGNQPQHF.

The CDR3 DNA sequence: TGTGCCAGCAGTGGCGGGACGGCTTATGACGAGCAGTACTTC. This sequence encodes CASSGGTAYDEQYF. The chain uses TRBV6-4 and TRBJ2-7, with a possible D match to TRBD2 (6 bases). The CDR3 consists of 14 residues. Germline CDR1 MRHNA, CDR2 SNTAGT. V lost 4 bases, J lost 5 bases, and 15 bases lay in between.

This chain links TRBV5-4 with TRBJ2-5; perhaps TRBD1 as D (6 bases). The CDR3 runs to 14 residues. With 4 bases removed from V and 5 bases from J, the gap between germline ends came to 15 bases. The germline V gene has CDR1 SGHNT and CDR2 YYREEE (reference sequence). CDR3 sequence reads: CASSLGHGGETQYF. The CDR3 nucleotides are TGTGCCAGCAGCCTGGGACACGGCGGGGAGACCCAGTACTTC.

The chain joins TRBV2 to TRBJ2-7; D call uncertain. Germline lookup yields CDR1 SNHLY and CDR2 FYNNEI. This CDR3 contains 11 residues. V was trimmed by 6 bases and J by 3 bases, leaving 6 bases between them. The CDR3 bases are TGTGCCAGCAGGGCCGTCTACGAGCAGTACTTC. Residues: CASRAVYEQYF.

The rearrangement links TRBV18 to TRBJ1-5, with 8 bases matching TRBD1. There are 14 residues in the CDR3. Germline CDR1 and CDR2: KGHSH and LQKENI. V lost 2 bases and J lost 8; bases outside the gene matches: 5. CDR3 sequence reads: CASSPGQGAEPQHF. The DNA of the CDR3 is TGTGCCAGCTCACCAGGTCAGGGGGCTGAGCCCCAGCATTTT.

This clone was picked up one time. The chain carries TRBV12-3 or TRBV12-4 and TRBJ1-1; no clear D gene. The CDR3 runs to 12 residues. V was shortened by 6 bases and J by 0 bases, with 5 bases between the two germline ends. The CDR3 nucleotides read TGTGCCAGCAGGACACTGAACACTGAAGCTTTCTTT. It translates to CASRTLNTEAFF.

This chain joins TRBV7-2 and TRBJ2-4; D might be TRBD2 (5 bases). The CDR3 sequence is 16 residues long. Looked up from germline, CDR1 is SGHTA and CDR2 is FQGNSA. Trimming shortened V by 2 bases and J by 6 bases, and 17 bases separated the two germline ends. The CDR3 here is CASSLRGSSRVNIQYF. CDR3 nucleotides: TGTGCCAGCAGCTTAAGAGGGTCCTCACGCGTAAACATTCAGTACTTC.

V is TRBV5-4 and J is TRBJ1-2; a possible D gene is TRBD1 (5 bases). The length of the CDR3 is 14 residues. Germline-derived CDR1 and CDR2 are SGHNT and YYREEE (reference sequence). V was clipped by 3 bases and J by 2 bases, with 11 bases between them. The CDR3, as DNA: TGTGCCAGCAGCTGGGACTCCGGGAACTATGGCTACACCTTC. This sequence encodes CASSWDSGNYGYTF.

This clone was detected once. The chain links TRBV6-5 to TRBJ2-3; D is undetermined. Germline V gene lookup returns CDR1 MNHEY and CDR2 SVGAGI. V was shortened by 6 bases and J by 4 bases, with 8 bases between the two germline ends. The CDR3 extends over 12 amino acids. CDR3 in amino acids: CASSREADTQYF. The CDR3 DNA sequence: TGTGCCAGCAGCAGAGAGGCAGATACGCAGTATTTT.

The CDR3 here is CASSSSWSTNYGYTF. DNA for the CDR3: TGCGCCAGCAGCTCTTCTTGGAGTACTAACTATGGCTACACCTTC. The chain is built from TRBV5-1 and TRBJ1-2; no firm D call. CDR1 is SGHRS, CDR2 YFSETQ, per germline. There are 15 residues in the CDR3. The V and J ends lost 3 bases and 0 bases respectively, with 12 bases between them.

The chain couples TRBV30 to TRBJ2-5; 8 positions agree with TRBD1. Germline values: CDR1 GTSNPN, CDR2 SVGIG (reference sequence). V was clipped by 2 bases and J by 4 bases; unmatched bases: 9. The CDR3 spans 15 residues. CDR3 residues: CAWSKTTRGLETQYF. CDR3 coding DNA: TGTGCCTGGAGTAAAACAACCAGGGGGCTAGAGACCCAGTACTTC.

This clone was observed a single time. The rearrangement uses TRBV27 and TRBJ1-1; D is possibly TRBD1 (6 bases). CDR1 is MNHEY, CDR2 SMNVEV, per germline (reference sequence). The length of the CDR3 is 16 residues. V shed 1 base and J shed 1 base, with 13 bases lying between them. This chain's CDR3 is CASSLFFTGRNTEAFF. CDR3 coding DNA: TGTGCCAGCAGTTTATTCTTTACAGGGCGGAACACTGAAGCTTTCTTT.

The chain recombines TRBV3-1 (or the pseudogene TRBV3-2) with TRBJ2-4, with 7 bases that match TRBD2. Germline V lookup: CDR1 LGHDT, CDR2 YNNKEL (reference sequence). This CDR3 spans 12 amino acids. V lost 3 bases to trimming and J lost 15 bases; unmatched junction nucleotides: 8. CDR3 coding DNA: TGTGCCAGCAGCCACTACCAGGGACTAATGTACTTC. It is translated as CASSHYQGLMYF.

V and J are TRBV3-1 (or the pseudogene TRBV3-2) and TRBJ1-3; D may be TRBD1 (5 bases). Germline loops: CDR1 LGHDT, CDR2 YNNKEL (reference sequence). This CDR3 contains 13 residues. The V and J ends lost 5 bases and 3 bases respectively, with 8 bases between them. The CDR3 nucleotides are TGTGCCAGCAGCTCCGACAGTGGAAACACCATATATTTT. The encoded protein is CASSSDSGNTIYF.

This chain uses TRBV7-2 with TRBJ2-6; 9 bases agree with TRBD1. Germline assignment: CDR1 SGHTA and CDR2 FQGNSA. The CDR3 totals 18 residues. The trim removed 5 bases at V and 4 bases at J, leaving 12 bases unmatched. The CDR3 bases are TGTGCCAGCAGCCGTTCTAGGGGACAGGGATCAGGGGCCAACGTCCTGACTTTC. As protein: CASSRSRGQGSGANVLTF.

This clone showed up just a few times. The gene calls are TRBV11-1 and TRBJ2-7; D is ambiguous. Germline CDR1 reads SGHAT; CDR2 reads FQDESV (reference sequence). V lost 1 base and J lost 3, with 10 bases in between. This CDR3 comprises 14 residues. CDR3 protein: CASSLGLVGYEQYF. In DNA form, the CDR3 reads TGTGCCAGCAGCTTAGGGTTGGTCGGCTACGAGCAGTACTTC. The full variable domain, rest sourced from reference TRBV11-1 and TRBJ2-7, is EAEVAQSPRYKITEKSQAVAFWCDPISGHATLYWYRQILGQGPELLVQFQDESVVDDSQLPKDRFSAERLKGVDSTLKIQPAELGDSAMYLCASSLGLVGYEQYFGPGTRLTVT.

The CDR3 region is CASSLPGQGYEKLFF. CDR3 nucleotide sequence: TGTGCCAGCAGCCTACCGGGACAGGGGTATGAAAAACTGTTTTTT. J is TRBJ1-4 and V is TRBV4-2; 10 bases are shared with TRBD1. CDR1 and CDR2 (germline): LGHNA, YNFKEQ. This CDR3 spans 15 amino acids. V shed 4 bases and J 6 bases; nucleotides not matched to a gene: 5.

The genes are TRBV29-1 and TRBJ1-4, with D tentatively TRBD1 (5 bases). V dropped 6 bases and J dropped 7 bases, with 12 bases sitting between them. CDR3 length: 12 amino acids. The germline V gene encodes CDR1 SQVTM and CDR2 ANQGSEA. CDR3 sequence (DNA): TGCAGCGTGACAGTAGATACTGAAAAACTGTTTTTT. This encodes CSVTVDTEKLFF. Full variable domain (remainder filled in from reference TRBV29-1 and TRBJ1-4): SAVISQKPSRDICQRGTSLTIQCQVDSQVTMMFWYRQQPGQSLTLIATANQGSEATYESGFVIDKFPISRPNLTFSTLTVSNMSPEDSSIYLCSVTVDTEKLFFGSGTQLSVL.

The chain combines TRBV2 with TRBJ2-7; no reliable D call. Trimming shortened V by 4 bases and J by 4 bases, and 11 bases separated the two germline ends. Germline assignment: CDR1 SNHLY and CDR2 FYNNEI. This CDR3 has 13 residues. The CDR3 DNA reads TGTGCCAGCAGTGGCGGTCTAGGATACGAGCAGTACTTC. This translates into CASSGGLGYEQYF.

The chain employs TRBV7-6 and TRBJ1-1; tentative D call: TRBD1 (6 bases). CDR3 length: 15 amino acids. Germline lookup yields CDR1 SGHVS and CDR2 FNYEAQ. Trimming removed 3 bases at V and 1 base at J, with 12 bases between. The CDR3 coding sequence is TGTGCCAGCAGCTTGGGGGGGGCAGGGAACACTGAAGCTTTCTTT. Translation: CASSLGGAGNTEAFF. Together with reference TRBV7-6 and TRBJ1-1, the CDR3 gives the full variable domain: GAGVSQSPRYKVTKRGQDVALRCDPISGHVSLYWYRQALGQGPEFLTYFNYEAQQDKSGLPNDRFSAERPEGSISTLTIQRTEQRDSAMYRCASSLGGAGNTEAFFGQGTRLTVV.

A single count supports this clone. The V gene is TRBV7-2, the J gene TRBJ2-2; maybe TRBD1 (6 bases). V was cut by 5 bases and J by 4 bases, with 17 bases left in between. The length of the CDR3 is 16 residues. Germline V gene data show CDR1 as SGHTA and CDR2 as FQGNSA. The CDR3 coding sequence is TGTGCCAGCAGCCAGGGTCAGGGGCTCTCCACCGGGGAGCTGTTTTTT. Protein: CASSQGQGLSTGELFF.

This rearrangement joins TRBV15 to TRBJ2-5; D is ambiguous. The length of the CDR3 is 14 residues. Per the germline V gene, CDR1 is LNHNV and CDR2 is YYDKDF (reference sequence). V was shortened by 0 bases and J by 2 bases, with 7 bases between the two germline ends. CDR3 sequence (DNA): TGTGCCACCAGCAGAGAGGCCGTTCAAGAGACCCAGTACTTC. It yields the protein CATSREAVQETQYF.